The clone carrying this TCR beta chain came up many times. The target antigen is unknown. A single record per CDR3 protein comes from TCRdb applying MiXCR to the 5' RACE reads. The profile shows about 55,000 distinct CDR3 sequences, about a sixth of them singletons. Whole-study results and caveats: The larger cohort examined one V-J beta rearrangement, not whole repertoires. Greatest tumor Treg TCR overlap was with tumor naive CD4+ cells. The TCR gene usage of tumor memory CD4+ T cells clustered together with blood and lymph node memory CD4+ cells and with lymph node naive CD4+ cells.

Naive CD4+ T cells were purified with Tregs depleted by CD25. Germline V gives CDR1 ENHRY, CDR2 SYGVKD. This CDR3 comprises 16 residues. V lost 3 bases and J lost 7; bases outside the gene matches: 14. The clonotype was recovered from a female donor with breast cancer. The rearrangement uses TRBV10-3 and TRBJ1-1, with 7 bases that match TRBD1. The sequencing sample was made of naive CD4+ T cells sorted from blood. The subset is: naive CD4+ T cells, CD4+CD45RA+CD25-. For the CDR3, the DNA is TGTGCCATCAGTGACCCGGAGGCGAAGGGGGCGCTTGAAGCTTTCTTT. Encoded protein: CAISDPEAKGALEAFF.